Listed here is a single T cell receptor beta chain. Its specificity is not known. This entry comes from a study of cytomegalovirus exposure and HLA in healthy donors. The wider study: Early released data comprised approximately 85 million unique TCRs from HLA-typed donors.

Study-wide findings and caveats: Most likely, a cluster of highly shared sequence variants arose as a sequencing artifact.

After removal of 0 bases from V and 7 bases from J, the junction contained 9 bases not matched to a gene. The CDR3 consists of 16 residues. The germline gives CDR1 MGHRA, CDR2 YSYEKL. With 60 Vbeta and 13 Jbeta primers, the PCR was carried out. The method was immunoSEQ multiplex PCR; TCRdb's version includes in-frame clones alone and lacks a portion of them. The sample has 150,000 to 200,000 clones, 75% to 85% seen once; the top ten hold 1.5% to 2%. Sequencing used PBMCs. This chain joins TRBV4-1 and TRBJ2-1; 7 nucleotides match TRBD2. This receptor was identified in a man younger than 30 in good health and CMV-seronegative. The CDR3 DNA reads TGCGCCAGCAGCCAAGACGGCGCGGGAGTTGGAAATGAGCAGTTCTTC. Amino acids: CASSQDGAGVGNEQFF.